The rows below give T cell receptor beta chains drawn from one sample of a study of cytomegalovirus exposure and HLA in healthy donors. Measured with immunoSEQ multiplex PCR; TCRdb has only the in-frame clones, and not every one. In the table there are fewer than 150,000 clones, approximately 80% of which are singletons. Sequencing was carried out using PBMCs. All receptors come from a man aged 45-60 years in good health and CMV-seronegative. CDR3s leave out the opening cysteine and the closing phenylalanine or tryptophan. Each record gives: J gene, V gene, D gene, CDR3 protein. D genes are given only for firm matches.

>TRBJ1-6|TRBV30|.
AWNTDSPLH
>TRBJ1-2|TRBV5-4|TRBD1
ASSSGQGRVYGYT
>TRBJ2-7|TRBV7-3|.
ASSPTAGSYEQY
>TRBJ2-1|TRBV4-2|.
ASSQDPTGRNEQF
>TRBJ1-2|TRBV7-2|.
ASSLISGDNYGYT
>TRBJ2-7|TRBV27|TRBD2
ASSWTSGDYEQY
>TRBJ1-5|TRBV28|.
ASSLFAGEEPQH
>TRBJ1-2|TRBV6-4|.
ASRGISEPVDGYT
>TRBJ1-5|TRBV29-1|.
SVGEGVGQPQH
>TRBJ2-1|TRBV4-1|TRBD1
ASSQARGNYNEQF
>TRBJ1-2|TRBV20-1|.
SAPQGYYT
>TRBJ2-3|TRBV6-4|.
ASSPTRTTDTQY
>TRBJ1-1|TRBV4-1|.
ASSFRQRNTEAF
>TRBJ2-3|TRBV5-4|.
ASSLVAGSAFL
>TRBJ2-6|TRBV7-8|.
ASSRTGGQPYSGANVLT
>TRBJ1-4|TRBV27|.
ASRGNEKLF
>TRBJ2-7|TRBV9|.
ASSVGGGEQY
>TRBJ2-7|TRBV9|TRBD1
ASSAHQGVAYEQY
>TRBJ1-5|TRBV15|TRBD1
ATSSYGDRVAPQH
>TRBJ2-2|TRBV14|.
ASRRTGRATGELF
>TRBJ2-7|TRBV6-6|TRBD2
ASSYSKAGANYEQY
>TRBJ1-1|TRBV9|TRBD1
ASSAPGQSNTEAF
>TRBJ2-7|TRBV19|TRBD1
ASTSGTGSYEQY
>TRBJ1-5|TRBV19|TRBD1
ASSKQGYSNQPQH
>TRBJ2-7|TRBV6-4|TRBD2
ASSPGTSGGAGAYEQY
>TRBJ2-2|TRBV5-3|TRBD2
ARSLYAAGGTGELF
>TRBJ2-5|TRBV18|TRBD2
ASAGLAGGSGETQY
>TRBJ2-7|TRBV5-1|.
ASSLWGGAGNYEQY
>TRBJ2-3|TRBV14|TRBD2
ASSPRGAATQY
>TRBJ2-2|TRBV7-3|.
ASSPDMTGELF
>TRBJ2-1|TRBV9|TRBD2
ASSVSTSGAPYNEQF
>TRBJ1-1|TRBV28|.
ASSRWGLATEAF
>TRBJ1-2|TRBV29-1|.
SVDSGGYP
>TRBJ2-7|TRBV5-1|.
ASSSTGPEQY
>TRBJ1-5|TRBV19|.
ASTDPSRTVDQPQH
>TRBJ2-7|TRBV28|TRBD2
ASSPIRRTSGVRYEQY
>TRBJ2-7|TRBV5-1|TRBD2
ASSFERGADEQY
>TRBJ1-4|TRBV5-8|.
ASSWGRSEKLF
>TRBJ2-7|TRBV7-2|.
ASSLDGGPYEQY
>TRBJ1-1|TRBV5-4|.
ASSLWGGGNTEAF
>TRBJ2-7|TRBV28|.
ASADKHYEQY
>TRBJ1-6|TRBV2|TRBD1
ASILDRSSYNSPLH
>TRBJ2-7|TRBV5-6|TRBD2
ASKRTSGSYEQY
>TRBJ2-7|TRBV7-2|.
ASSLAGGWTYEQY
>TRBJ2-7|TRBV7-2|TRBD1
ASSLVGTGSSYEQY
>TRBJ2-7|TRBV11-3|.
ASSLARTDEQY
>TRBJ2-7|TRBV2|.
ASSISKSYEQY
>TRBJ2-7|TRBV5-5|TRBD2
ASSLGFGGGEQY
>TRBJ2-3|TRBV25-1|TRBD2
ASSESGTITDTQY
>TRBJ1-4|TRBV10-1|TRBD1
ASSETNRDRVFKGNEKLF
>TRBJ2-5|TRBV29-1|.
SVVRQETQY
>TRBJ2-5|TRBV5-6|TRBD2
ASSSLAGGPSRETQY
>TRBJ1-2|TRBV4-1|.
ASSQDRVSGAFGYT
>TRBJ2-2|TRBV29-1|TRBD1
SVVTGGGELF
>TRBJ2-7|TRBV7-9|.
ASSSGQGPSYEQY
>TRBJ2-7|TRBV6-5|.
ASNKGFSYEQY